This T cell receptor (beta chain) was obtained from a study of OX40 agonist ivuxolimab in advanced cancers. TCRdb's table, derived via immunoSEQ multiplex PCR, lists solely in-frame clones and lacks some. The sample records about 110,000 clones, under 95% being singletons. The sample here was CD4+ or CD8+ T cells sorted from blood, taken in a trial of the OX40 agonist ivuxolimab. This TCR was recovered from an adult with an advanced solid tumor such as melanoma, head and neck, liver or kidney cancer.

CDR3 region: CASSPGRSGETQYF. The CDR3 DNA is TGTGCCAGCAGTCCCGGACGGAGCGGAGAGACCCAGTACTTC. This chain links TRBV6-5 with TRBJ2-5, with a tentative D call TRBD2 (5 bases). The germline V gene encodes CDR1 MNHEY and CDR2 SVGAGI. V lost 5 bases, J lost 4 bases, and 14 bases lay in between. The CDR3 extends over 14 amino acids.